The 14 T cell receptor beta chains in this list originate from one sample, sequenced in a study of patients and donors after allogeneic stem cell transplantation. TCRdb independently ran MiXCR on the RT-PCR reads; one entry per CDR3 protein. The sample has 900,000 to 1,000,000 distinct CDR3 sequences, more than 15% seen once. The sample was blood, either unsorted or a sorted T cell fraction (not recorded which). The origin of the receptors is a human donor who was either an allogeneic HSCT recipient or a stem cell or donor lymphocyte infusion donor (not recorded which). It is not recorded whose cells these are; they may come from a transplant donor.

This clonotype came up a few times. The rearrangement joins TRBV7-2 to TRBJ2-2; tentatively, D is TRBD2 (6 bases). Germline CDR1 reads SGHTA; CDR2 reads FQGNSA. The CDR3 consists of 15 residues. Trimming pared 6 bases from V and 4 bases from J, leaving 15 bases between. CDR3 residues: CASRVGGRGTGELFF. Here the CDR3 DNA reads TGTGCCAGCAGGGTCGGAGGGAGAGGCACCGGGGAGCTGTTTTTT.

This clonotype was observed a handful of times. This chain uses TRBV20-1 with TRBJ1-1; unclear D gene. Germline CDR1 is DFQATT and CDR2 is SNEGSKA (reference sequence). The CDR3 runs 11 residues. V dropped 3 bases and J dropped 10 bases, with 12 bases sitting between them. The CDR3 DNA follows: TGCAGTGCTAGGCTCAGGTTGCGAGCTTTCTTT. Protein product: CSARLRLRAFF.

This clonotype was observed a few times. The chain recombines TRBV5-1 with TRBJ1-1; tentative D call: TRBD1 (5 bases). This CDR3 has 15 amino acids. V dropped 3 bases and J dropped 1 base, with 13 bases sitting between them. Per germline, CDR1 SGHRS and CDR2 YFSETQ. The CDR3 sequence is CASSWDGGRNTEAFF. The CDR3 coding sequence is TGCGCCAGCAGCTGGGACGGAGGGAGGAACACTGAAGCTTTCTTT.

This clonotype was found many times. The chain uses TRBV12-3 or TRBV12-4 and TRBJ2-7, with D possibly TRBD1 on 6 matching bases. The CDR3 length is 14 residues. The germline V and J ends were trimmed by 5 bases and 2 bases, with 13 bases remaining between them. The CDR3 coding sequence is TGTGCCAGCAGTCCAATGGACAGCGCCTACGAGCAGTACTTC. Its protein is CASSPMDSAYEQYF.

V usage is TRBV12-3 or TRBV12-4 and J usage is TRBJ1-4; perhaps TRBD1 as D (5 bases). The CDR3 runs to 14 residues. V shed 6 bases and J shed 8 bases, with 16 bases lying between them. CDR3 bases: TGTGCCAGCAGGGGACCCTTGGTGGACGAAAAACTGTTTTTT. It yields the protein CASRGPLVDEKLFF.

The table lists this clonotype with many counts. The chain has TRBV20-1 and TRBJ1-6; D gene ambiguous. CDR1 is DFQATT and CDR2 is SNEGSKA in the germline V gene (reference sequence). The V and J ends lost 0 bases and 13 bases respectively, with 7 bases between them. This CDR3 has 11 residues. CDR3 region: CSARDEGPLHF. The CDR3 nucleotides are TGCAGTGCTAGAGATGAGGGTCCCCTCCACTTT.

The V and J genes are TRBV7-9 and TRBJ1-3; TRBD1 is a possible D gene (5 bases). The length of the CDR3 is 14 residues. CDR1 is SEHNR and CDR2 is FQNEAQ in the germline V gene (reference sequence). V was trimmed by 8 bases and J by 2 bases, leaving 13 bases between them. CDR3 residues: CASGTQGPGNTIYF. The DNA for the CDR3 is TGTGCCAGCGGAACTCAGGGACCTGGAAACACCATATATTTT.

This clonotype was detected a few times. The V and J genes are TRBV12-3 or TRBV12-4 and TRBJ2-5; D is possibly TRBD2 (6 bases). The CDR3 has 13 residues. Trimming removed 4 bases at V and 7 bases at J, with 13 bases between. The CDR3 region is CASSSSGDPTQYF. For the CDR3, the DNA is TGTGCCAGCAGTTCGTCGGGGGACCCGACCCAGTACTTC.

The genes are TRBV7-6 and TRBJ2-7; either TRBD1 or TRBD2 may fit D (5 bases each). Germline CDR1 is SGHVS and CDR2 is FNYEAQ. This CDR3 is 14 amino acids long. Trimming pared 5 bases from V and 2 bases from J, leaving 13 bases between. The DNA of the CDR3 is TGTGCCAGCAGCCTAGGGGACCAAACCTACGAGCAGTACTTC. This codes for CASSLGDQTYEQYF.

This clonotype has just a few counts. This sequence joins TRBV12-3 or TRBV12-4 and TRBJ1-5, with TRBD1 identical over 9 bases. V was pared by 8 bases and J by 7 bases, with 12 bases of the junction left unmatched. The CDR3 runs 15 residues. CDR3 bases: TGTGCCAGCCTTACCTCGGACAGGGGCGGACAGCCCCAGCATTTT. It codes for CASLTSDRGGQPQHF.

This clonotype was detected only a few times. The rearrangement joins TRBV20-1 to TRBJ2-7, with 9 bases aligning to TRBD2. The CDR3 is 14 amino acids. Losses at the gene ends were 6 bases for V and 2 bases for J; bases not matched to a gene: 8. Germline V CDR1 and CDR2: DFQATT, SNEGSKA (reference sequence). CDR3 in amino acids: CSARMAGGPYEQYF. CDR3 sequence (DNA): TGCAGTGCCCGGATGGCGGGAGGGCCCTACGAGCAGTACTTC.

The rearrangement uses TRBV19 and TRBJ2-3; D unclear. Germline CDR1 is LNHDA and CDR2 is SQIVND (reference sequence). The germline V and J ends were trimmed by 7 bases and 2 bases, with 13 bases remaining between them. The CDR3 runs to 14 residues. The CDR3 DNA follows: TGTGCCAGTAATACGGTAGGGCCCACAGATACGCAGTATTTT. This translates into CASNTVGPTDTQYF.

This clonotype was seen only a few times. The chain employs TRBV25-1 and TRBJ2-1, with D hard to call. The CDR3 runs to 15 residues. Trimming left V 2 bases short and J 8 bases short, with 16 bases between. Germline values: CDR1 MGHDK, CDR2 SYGVNS. In DNA form, the CDR3 reads TGTGCCAGCAGTGAAGGCAGGATCGCGGCGGATGAGCAGTTCTTC. It codes for CASSEGRIAADEQFF.

V and J are TRBV5-1 and TRBJ1-1, with 7 bases aligning to TRBD1. The CDR3 loop spans 14 amino acids. With 0 bases clipped from V and 7 bases from J, the junction kept 6 bases outside the gene matches. In germline, CDR1 is SGHRS, CDR2 YFSETQ. This CDR3 is CASSLEGAFSEAFF. Written as DNA, the CDR3 is TGCGCCAGCAGCTTGGAGGGGGCCTTTAGTGAAGCTTTCTTT. The entire variable domain, with the rest obtained from reference TRBV5-1 and TRBJ1-1, is as follows: KAGVTQTPRYLIKTRGQQVTLSCSPISGHRSVSWYQQTPGQGLQFLFEYFSETQRNKGNFPGRFSGRQFSNSRSEMNVSTLELGDSALYLCASSLEGAFSEAFFGQGTRLTVV.